The 23 T cell receptor beta chains reported below all come from one sample, sequenced in a study of CD8+ T cells in alopecia areata. As for treatment: oral pan-JAK inhibitor, 5-10 mg twice daily. RNA extraction and reverse transcription yielded cDNA as sequencing template. Data came from immunoSEQ multiplex PCR; TCRdb stores just in-frame clones and leaves some out. The repertoire holds about 110,000 clones, with roughly three fifths as singletons. The source material was CD8+ T cells sorted from blood, sampled at week 24, from a patient treated with tofacitinib. The receptors come from a human donor with alopecia areata.

This sequence joins TRBV9 and TRBJ1-1; D perhaps matches TRBD1 (5 bases). This CDR3 contains 13 residues. Germline values: CDR1 SGDLS, CDR2 YYNGEE. Trimming stripped 0 bases from V and 6 bases from J, with 9 bases between. The CDR3 nucleotides are TGTGCCAGCAGCGTAGGGCAGGGACCTGAAGCTTTCTTT. Protein: CASSVGQGPEAFF.

This chain connects TRBV5-1 to TRBJ1-1; D not resolved. V was clipped by 1 base and J by 2 bases, with 12 bases between them. This CDR3 comprises 15 residues. Looked up from germline, CDR1 is SGHRS and CDR2 is YFSETQ. CDR3 in amino acids: CASSLPLTSNTEAFF. The CDR3 nucleotides read TGCGCCAGCAGCTTGCCGCTTACATCCAACACTGAAGCTTTCTTT.

This clone was counted a few times. The V and J genes are TRBV29-1 and TRBJ2-2, with TRBD2 matching over 12 bases. Germline values: CDR1 SQVTM, CDR2 ANQGSEA. The CDR3 has 17 amino acids. V gave up 1 base and J gave up 3 bases; unmatched junction bases: 6. The CDR3 bases are TGCAGCGTTGAAGGGCGGACTAGCGGGGTTTACACCGGGGAGCTGTTTTTT. This codes for CSVEGRTSGVYTGELFF.

The V and J genes are TRBV9 and TRBJ2-1, with TRBD2 matching over 7 bases. With 3 bases clipped from V and 0 bases from J, the junction kept 3 bases outside the gene matches. The CDR3 is 15 residues long. From germline, CDR1 is SGDLS and CDR2 YYNGEE. In DNA, the CDR3 is TGTGCCAGCAGCGGCGGGGGTAGCTCCTACAATGAGCAGTTCTTC. Protein sequence: CASSGGGSSYNEQFF.

The chain carries TRBV7-6 and TRBJ2-7; D gene unclear. Trimming took 5 bases from V and 2 from J, leaving 16 bases between them. Germline CDR1 is SGHVS and CDR2 is FNYEAQ. The CDR3 loop spans 15 amino acids. CDR3 sequence: CASSLTTESTYEQYF. The CDR3 coding sequence is TGTGCCAGCAGCCTAACGACCGAAAGTACCTACGAGCAGTACTTC.

The chain joins TRBV27 to TRBJ2-7; D is possibly TRBD1 or TRBD2 (5 bases each). The CDR3 length is 13 residues. V was pared by 5 bases and J by 3 bases, with 11 bases between. CDR1 and CDR2 from the germline V gene are MNHEY and SMNVEV (reference sequence). The CDR3 region has the DNA TGTGCCAGCAGTGTGGGACGGGTCTACGAGCAGTACTTC. Translated: CASSVGRVYEQYF.

This chain connects TRBV19 to TRBJ2-1; D is uncertain. Per germline, CDR1 LNHDA and CDR2 SQIVND (reference sequence). V shed 11 bases and J shed 9 bases, with 11 bases lying between them. CDR3 length: 10 residues. CDR3 DNA sequence: TGTGCCTCCCAGCTGGGTGAGCAGTTCTTC. Protein product: CASQLGEQFF.

This chain connects TRBV9 to TRBJ1-6; D is possibly TRBD1 (5 bases). Per the germline V gene, CDR1 is SGDLS and CDR2 is YYNGEE. The CDR3 extends over 13 amino acids. The V end lost 7 bases, the J end lost 5 bases, and 10 bases lay between the germline ends. CDR3: CASATANNSPLHF. The DNA of the CDR3 is TGTGCCAGCGCGACAGCCAATAATTCACCCCTCCACTTT. The full variable domain, rest sourced from reference TRBV9 and TRBJ1-6, is DSGVTQTPKHLITATGQRVTLRCSPRSGDLSVYWYQQSLDQGLQFLIQYYNGEERAKGNILERFSAQQFPDLHSELNLSSLELGDSALYFCASATANNSPLHFGNGTRLTVT.

This clone was recorded a few times. The gene calls are TRBV30 and TRBJ2-3; D call uncertain. Trimming shortened V by 0 bases and J by 2 bases, and 6 bases separated the two germline ends. Per the germline V gene, CDR1 is GTSNPN and CDR2 is SVGIG (reference sequence). This CDR3 is built from 13 residues. As DNA, the CDR3 is TGTGCCTGGAGTGTGCTGGTCACAGATACGCAGTATTTT. It codes for CAWSVLVTDTQYF.

V and J are TRBV30 and TRBJ2-7; 7 nucleotides agree with TRBD1. Germline loops: CDR1 GTSNPN, CDR2 SVGIG (reference sequence). The V gene end was trimmed by 0 bases and the J gene end by 2 bases; junction bases not matched to a gene: 1. The CDR3 length is 13 residues. CDR3 coding DNA: TGTGCCTGGAGTGTCGGGACAGCCTACGAGCAGTACTTC. Amino acid sequence: CAWSVGTAYEQYF.

The chain employs TRBV27 and TRBJ1-5; D unresolved. The V gene lost 3 bases and the J gene lost 0 bases, with 3 bases spanning the gap. The CDR3 loop spans 13 amino acids. Per germline, CDR1 MNHEY and CDR2 SMNVEV (reference sequence). The CDR3 region has the DNA TGTGCCAGCAGTTTTCATAGCAATCAGCCCCAGCATTTT. Its protein is CASSFHSNQPQHF.

This clone was counted between two and nine times. V usage is TRBV27 and J usage is TRBJ1-1; D not certain. Germline CDR1 is MNHEY and CDR2 is SMNVEV (reference sequence). V lost 0 bases and J lost 0, with 8 bases in between. CDR3 length: 15 amino acids. The CDR3 coding sequence is TGTGCCAGCAGTTTATCTGGCAGTTTGAACACTGAAGCTTTCTTT. Its translation is CASSLSGSLNTEAFF.

This clone was observed a handful of times. The V call is TRBV19, the J call TRBJ1-5, with D possibly matching TRBD1 (6 bases). This CDR3 spans 14 amino acids. V was cut by 4 bases and J by 5 bases, with 12 bases left in between. Looked up from germline, CDR1 is LNHDA and CDR2 is SQIVND (reference sequence). The CDR3 bases are TGTGCCAGTAGTACCCGGACAGTCGATCAGCCCCAGCATTTT. Encoded protein: CASSTRTVDQPQHF.

The chain links TRBV7-9 to TRBJ1-6, with D tentatively TRBD1 (6 bases). Germline-derived CDR1 and CDR2 are SEHNR and FQNEAQ (reference sequence). The CDR3 sequence is 15 residues long. Between the trimmed V and J ends, which lost 5 bases and 6 bases, there was a span of 14 bases. CDR3 nucleotides: TGTGCCAGCAGCCCCCCCGACAGGCCTAATTCACCCCTCCACTTT. Its protein product is CASSPPDRPNSPLHF. Combining the CDR3 with reference TRBV7-9 and TRBJ1-6 gives the whole variable domain DTGVSQNPRHKITKRGQNVTFRCDPISEHNRLYWYRQTLGQGPEFLTYFQNEAQLEKSRLLSDRFSAERPKGSFSTLEIQRTEQGDSAMYLCASSPPDRPNSPLHFGNGTRLTVT.

This chain links TRBV27 with TRBJ2-3, with 9 bases matching TRBD2. The CDR3 contains 18 residues. V lost 6 bases, J lost 2 bases, and 15 bases stayed unmatched. The germline V gene encodes CDR1 MNHEY and CDR2 SMNVEV (reference sequence). The CDR3 spells CASSLSLVLAGVTDTQYF. CDR3 DNA sequence: TGTGCCAGCAGCCTATCCCTTGTACTAGCGGGTGTCACAGATACGCAGTATTTT.

This clone occurred a few times. The genes are TRBV13 and TRBJ2-1; TRBD2 might be the D (5 bases). Germline V gene sequence: CDR1 PRHDT, CDR2 FYEKMQ (reference sequence). The CDR3 contains 11 residues. Deletions cut 0 bases from V and 15 bases from J, with 9 bases between. The CDR3 coding sequence is TGTGCCAGCAGCTTAGGGGACTCGTGGTTCTTC. It translates to CASSLGDSWFF.

The sample holds a few counts of this clone. The gene calls are TRBV18 and TRBJ1-2; D is possibly TRBD1 (6 bases). Germline V CDR1 and CDR2: KGHSH, LQKENI. This CDR3 region has 13 residues. Trimming took off 5 bases at V and 3 bases at J, with 10 bases between the two ends. DNA of the CDR3: TGTGCCAGCTCAAAAGGGGGAGACTATGGCTACACCTTC. Translating it yields CASSKGGDYGYTF.

On this clone: Compared with germline, one end of the junction differs, possibly owing to a read error. The V gene is TRBV7-7, the J gene TRBJ2-5; D gene unclear. The CDR3 loop spans 13 amino acids. Germline CDR1 and CDR2: SSHAT and FNYEAQ (reference sequence). CDR3 loop: CASSLDGEETQYF. CDR3 DNA sequence: TGTGCTAGCAGCTTAGACGGAGAAGAGACCCAGTACTTC.

The rearrangement uses TRBV30 and TRBJ1-1, with D uncertain. Germline assignment: CDR1 GTSNPN and CDR2 SVGIG (reference sequence). The CDR3 spans 12 residues. Trimming removed 1 base at V and 1 base at J, with 4 bases between. The CDR3 DNA sequence: TGTGCCTGGAGTGCGGGGAACACTGAAGCTTTCTTT. Its protein product is CAWSAGNTEAFF.

This chain connects TRBV18 to TRBJ2-5, with 8 bases lining up with TRBD2. The ends lost 4 bases at V and 5 bases at J; junction bases unmatched: 15. The CDR3 sequence is 17 residues long. CDR1 and CDR2 from the germline V gene are KGHSH and LQKENI. CDR3 amino acids: CASSQAAGGASSETQYF. In DNA, the CDR3 is TGTGCCAGCTCACAAGCCGCCGGGGGGGCGAGTTCTGAGACCCAGTACTTC.

The rearrangement joins TRBV9 to TRBJ1-1, with 8 nucleotides matching TRBD1. The CDR3 runs 13 residues. Trimming took 3 bases from V and 7 from J; bases not matched to a gene: 5. Germline values: CDR1 SGDLS, CDR2 YYNGEE. CDR3 sequence: CASSAGQDLEAFF. CDR3 nucleotide sequence: TGTGCCAGCAGCGCGGGACAGGACCTTGAAGCTTTCTTT.

The chain links TRBV30 to TRBJ2-1; possibly TRBD2 for D (5 bases). CDR3 length equals 13 residues. Trimming stripped 3 bases from V and 2 bases from J, with 8 bases between. Germline loops: CDR1 GTSNPN, CDR2 SVGIG (reference sequence). CDR3 sequence (DNA): TGTGCCTGGAGCGGGGTCCCCTACAATGAGCAGTTCTTC. The encoded protein is CAWSGVPYNEQFF.

This sequence joins TRBV30 and TRBJ2-2; either TRBD1 or TRBD2 may fit D (6 bases each). Germline V gives CDR1 GTSNPN, CDR2 SVGIG (reference sequence). The CDR3 has 14 amino acids. Trimming stripped 4 bases from V and 3 bases from J, with 12 bases between. The CDR3 DNA is TGTGCCTGGACGTACAGGGAGGACACCGGGGAGCTGTTTTTT. This translates into CAWTYREDTGELFF.